This passage covers 14 T cell receptor beta chains from one sample sequenced in a study of T cells in Graves' hyperthyroidism and ophthalmopathy. Amplification of TCR beta CDR3 regions used RNA as the template. First-round RT-PCR targeting the TCR CDR3 was performed with the HTBI primer set. In TCRdb, the multiplex PCR reads were re-called with MiXCR into one record per CDR3 protein. The sample yields more than 500,000 distinct CDR3 sequences, approximately 15% seen once. The source material was blood. The receptor source for this set is a middle-aged woman with Graves' ophthalmopathy.

This clonotype was recorded many times. The chain is built from TRBV27 and TRBJ2-5; D not certain. Germline V lookup: CDR1 MNHEY, CDR2 SMNVEV (reference sequence). The germline V and J ends were trimmed by 1 base and 7 bases, with 13 bases remaining between them. This CDR3 region has 14 residues. The CDR3 DNA reads TGTGCCAGCAGTTTATGGGCCCAATCCGGGACCCAGTACTTC. Amino acids: CASSLWAQSGTQYF.

The chain joins TRBV11-1 to TRBJ1-6, with TRBD1 matching 7 bases. CDR1 is SGHAT, CDR2 FQDESV, per germline (reference sequence). This CDR3 spans 15 amino acids. The ends lost 4 bases at V and 9 bases at J; junction bases unmatched: 9. CDR3 amino acids: CASSSTGQVSSPLHF. CDR3 nucleotides: TGTGCCAGCAGCTCGACAGGGCAGGTTTCTTCACCCCTCCACTTT.

This clonotype was counted at least ten times. The rearrangement uses TRBV12-3 or TRBV12-4 and TRBJ1-5, with D unresolved. Between the trimmed V and J ends, which lost 6 bases and 0 bases, there was a span of 12 bases. This CDR3 contains 15 residues. The CDR3, as DNA: TGTGCCAGCAGAAACTCGTACCTTAGCAATCAGCCCCAGCATTTT. It encodes CASRNSYLSNQPQHF.

The sample holds many counts of this clonotype. The chain links TRBV12-3 or TRBV12-4 to TRBJ2-7; D unresolved. The length of the CDR3 is 15 residues. The V gene lost 3 bases and the J gene lost 1 base, with 13 bases spanning the gap. The CDR3 sequence: CASSLIGRESYEQYF. The CDR3, as DNA: TGTGCCAGCAGTTTGATAGGCAGAGAATCCTACGAGCAGTACTTC.

The chain links TRBV24-1 to TRBJ2-2, with a weak D call TRBD2 (5 bases). V lost 5 bases and J lost 5, with 8 bases in between. The germline CDR1 and CDR2 sequences are KGHDR and SFDVKD. CDR3 size: 13 residues. CDR3 bases: TGTGCCACCAGTGTCGGCGGGACCGGGGAGCTGTTTTTT. Translated: CATSVGGTGELFF.

This clonotype has at least ten counts. The rearrangement links TRBV5-1 to TRBJ1-5; D is perhaps TRBD1 (6 bases). The CDR3 covers 16 residues. The ends were cut back, 7 bases at V and 3 bases at J, with 20 bases in the middle. Germline lookup yields CDR1 SGHRS and CDR2 YFSETQ. As DNA, the CDR3 is TGCGCCAGCCGACCGAGGGACAAACTCCACAATCAGCCCCAGCATTTT. It translates to CASRPRDKLHNQPQHF.

This clonotype has at least ten counts. The chain uses TRBV6-2 or TRBV6-3 and TRBJ2-7; 10 bases are a match to TRBD2. Germline CDR1 is MNHEY and CDR2 is SVGEGT. J gave up 6 bases and V 0 bases, and 5 bases lay outside the gene matches. The CDR3 has 15 residues. CDR3 amino acids: CASSYSTSGFGEQYF. CDR3 DNA sequence: TGTGCCAGCAGTTACTCGACTAGCGGGTTCGGCGAGCAGTACTTC.

This clonotype was counted a few times. V and J are TRBV2 and TRBJ2-7; 9 bases line up with TRBD1. Germline-derived CDR1 and CDR2 are SNHLY and FYNNEI. The J segment lost 3 bases and the V segment lost 1 base, leaving 4 bases of the junction unmatched. This CDR3 is built from 15 residues. CDR3 DNA sequence: TGTGCCAGCAGTGAAGGGGGGACAGGGCTCTACGAGCAGTACTTC. Translating gives CASSEGGTGLYEQYF.

The chain combines TRBV5-1 with TRBJ2-7; D is uncertain. V was shortened by 0 bases and J by 6 bases, with 10 bases between the two germline ends. This CDR3 is built from 13 residues. In germline, CDR1 is SGHRS, CDR2 YFSETQ. This chain's CDR3 is CASSLEAAGEQYF. As DNA, the CDR3 is TGCGCCAGCAGCTTGGAGGCAGCCGGCGAGCAGTACTTC.

This clonotype was counted at least ten times. Relative to the germline gene, one junction end is altered; a read error may explain this. The CDR3 sequence: CASSLAGSETQYF. The DNA for the CDR3 is TGTGCCAGCAGCCTGGCGGGGAGCGAGACCCAGTACTTC. This chain links TRBV5-1 with TRBJ2-5; the D gene is possibly TRBD2 (6 bases). CDR1 and CDR2 (germline): SGHRS, YFSETQ. The CDR3 has 13 amino acids.

CDR3 loop: CASSETAGGGNQPQHF. In DNA, the CDR3 is TGTGCCAGCAGTGAAACGGCAGGTGGTGGCAATCAGCCCCAGCATTTT. V and J are TRBV2 and TRBJ1-5; D is undetermined. Trimming took 2 bases from V and 2 from J, leaving 13 bases between them. The CDR3 is 16 amino acids. CDR1 and CDR2 (germline): SNHLY, FYNNEI. Variable domain in full (rest from reference TRBV2 and TRBJ1-5): EPEVTQTPSHQVTQMGQEVILRCVPISNHLYFYWYRQILGQKVEFLVSFYNNEISEKSEIFDDQFSVERPDGSNFTLKIRSTKLEDSAMYFCASSETAGGGNQPQHFGDGTRLSIL.

This clonotype was counted ten times or more. The chain carries TRBV7-9 and TRBJ1-2; no definite D call. The CDR3 length is 14 residues. Germline-derived CDR1 and CDR2 are SEHNR and FQNEAQ (reference sequence). V was trimmed by 5 bases and J by 2 bases, leaving 12 bases between them. CDR3 in amino acids: CASSTFGFNYGYTF. In DNA form, the CDR3 reads TGTGCCAGCAGCACGTTTGGTTTCAACTATGGCTACACCTTC.

The chain recombines TRBV19 with TRBJ1-5; 7 bases match TRBD1. Trimming at V came to 4 bases and at J to 1 base, leaving 7 bases not matched to a gene. Germline assignment: CDR1 LNHDA and CDR2 SQIVND (reference sequence). The CDR3 is 16 residues long. CDR3 residues: CASSTTGVRSNQPQHF. CDR3 DNA: TGTGCCAGTAGTACCACAGGGGTTCGGAGCAATCAGCCCCAGCATTTT.

This clonotype was seen at least ten times. The chain recombines TRBV6-1 with TRBJ2-7; 8 bases fit TRBD1. This CDR3 spans 13 amino acids. CDR1 and CDR2 (germline): MNHNS, SASEGT. Trimming cost V 10 bases and J 2 bases; bases outside gene matches: 7. CDR3 sequence reads: CATRQGLAYEQYF. CDR3 in DNA: TGTGCCACCAGACAGGGGCTCGCCTACGAGCAGTACTTC.